The rows below give T cell receptor beta chains drawn from one sample of a study of cytomegalovirus exposure and HLA in healthy donors. Data came from immunoSEQ multiplex PCR; TCRdb stores just in-frame clones and leaves some out. The profile shows about 180,000 clones, 70% to 80% of them singletons. Sequenced: PBMCs. The source of these receptors is a middle-aged woman in good health and CMV-seronegative. Both conserved end residues are part of each CDR3. The D gene is left open where the match is weak. Expanded clones are given a class, and other clones once, few, many or no size at all.

>TRBJ2-7|TRBD1|TRBV9|-
CASSVRQGAGEQYF
TGTGCCAGCAGCGTACGACAGGGGGCGGGCGAGCAGTACTTC
>TRBJ2-7|-|TRBV18|-
CASSHRRGISYEQYF
TGTGCCAGCTCTCACAGGAGGGGAATTTCCTACGAGCAGTACTTC
>TRBJ2-6|-|TRBV25-1|-
CASSQGRLPGGANVLTF
TGTGCCAGCAGTCAGGGGCGACTACCTGGGGGGGCCAACGTCCTGACTTTC
>TRBJ2-5|-|TRBV5-6|once
CASSPNWGRETQYF
TGTGCCAGCAGCCCCAATTGGGGGAGGGAGACCCAGTACTTC
>TRBJ2-7|-|TRBV6-1|-
CASGDRSSYEQYF
TGTGCCAGCGGTGACCGGAGCTCCTACGAGCAGTACTTC
>TRBJ2-3|-|TRBV27|-
CASSLTGDTQYF
TGTGCCAGCAGTCTCACGGGAGATACGCAGTATTTT
>TRBJ1-6|TRBD1|TRBV27|once
CASSFSQGTGGSPLHF
TGTGCCAGCAGTTTCAGTCAAGGGACAGGGGGATCACCCCTCCACTTT
>TRBJ2-5|TRBD1|TRBV30|-
CAWSVWTGQGTETQYF
TGTGCCTGGAGTGTATGGACGGGACAGGGAACGGAGACCCAGTACTTC
>TRBJ1-5|-|TRBV18|-
CASSPGRDQPQHF
TGTGCCAGCTCACCTGGTCGGGATCAGCCCCAGCATTTT
>TRBJ2-3|-|TRBV4-2|-
CASSQQAGGASDTQYF
TGTGCCAGCAGCCAGCAGGCCGGGGGTGCATCAGATACGCAGTATTTT
>TRBJ1-2|TRBD1|TRBV9|-
CASSATGVTNGYTF
TGTGCCAGCAGCGCAACAGGGGTGACAAATGGCTACACCTTC
>TRBJ1-1|-|TRBV7-9|-
CASRLSGSTEAFF
TGTGCCAGCAGGCTCTCAGGGTCCACTGAAGCTTTCTTT
>TRBJ2-1|TRBD2|TRBV9|-
CASSVVGRGGGNEQFF
TGTGCCAGCAGCGTAGTTGGGCGCGGCGGGGGCAATGAGCAGTTCTTC
>TRBJ1-5|TRBD1|TRBV4-1|few
CASSPRQGMGNQPQHF
TGCGCCAGCAGCCCCCGACAGGGTATGGGCAATCAGCCCCAGCATTTT
>TRBJ2-7|TRBD2|TRBV5-1|-
CASSLPTGLAGGEAYEQYF
TGCGCCAGCAGCTTGCCTACCGGTCTAGCGGGAGGAGAGGCCTACGAGCAGTACTTC
>TRBJ2-5|TRBD2|TRBV9|-
CASSSLAGGGGETQYF
TGTGCCAGCAGCTCCCTAGCGGGGGGAGGGGGAGAGACCCAGTACTTC
>TRBJ2-3|-|TRBV6-6|-
CATKQVTDTQYF
TGTGCCACTAAGCAGGTCACAGATACGCAGTATTTT
>TRBJ2-5|-|TRBV5-6|-
CASTTGDRETQYF
TGTGCCAGCACTACGGGGGATCGAGAGACCCAGTACTTC
>TRBJ1-6|-|TRBV5-4|-
CASSPDLTVSPLHF
TGTGCCAGCAGCCCGGACCTGACAGTTTCACCCCTCCACTTT
>TRBJ2-3|TRBD2|TRBV23-1|-
CASSSSPGTSGRVLDTQYF
TGCGCCAGCAGTTCATCCCCGGGGACTAGCGGGAGGGTATTGGATACGCAGTATTTT